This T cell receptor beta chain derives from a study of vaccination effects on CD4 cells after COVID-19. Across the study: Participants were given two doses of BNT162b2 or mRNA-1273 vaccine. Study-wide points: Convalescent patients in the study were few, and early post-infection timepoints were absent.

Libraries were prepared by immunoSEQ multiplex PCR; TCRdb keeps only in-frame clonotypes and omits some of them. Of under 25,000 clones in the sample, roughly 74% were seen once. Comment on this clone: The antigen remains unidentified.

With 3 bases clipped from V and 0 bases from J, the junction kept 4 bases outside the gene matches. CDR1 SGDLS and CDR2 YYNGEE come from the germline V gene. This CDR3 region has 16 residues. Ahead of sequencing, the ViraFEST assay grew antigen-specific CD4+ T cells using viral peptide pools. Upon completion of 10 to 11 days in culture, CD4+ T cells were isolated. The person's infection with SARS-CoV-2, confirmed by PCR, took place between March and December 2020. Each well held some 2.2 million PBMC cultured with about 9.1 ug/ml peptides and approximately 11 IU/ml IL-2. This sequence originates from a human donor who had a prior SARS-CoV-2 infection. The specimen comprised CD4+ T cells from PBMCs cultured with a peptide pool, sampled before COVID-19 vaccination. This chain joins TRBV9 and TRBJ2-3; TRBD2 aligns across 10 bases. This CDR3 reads CASSEYSGRSTDTQYF. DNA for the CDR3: TGTGCCAGCAGCGAATATAGCGGGAGGAGCACAGATACGCAGTATTTT.